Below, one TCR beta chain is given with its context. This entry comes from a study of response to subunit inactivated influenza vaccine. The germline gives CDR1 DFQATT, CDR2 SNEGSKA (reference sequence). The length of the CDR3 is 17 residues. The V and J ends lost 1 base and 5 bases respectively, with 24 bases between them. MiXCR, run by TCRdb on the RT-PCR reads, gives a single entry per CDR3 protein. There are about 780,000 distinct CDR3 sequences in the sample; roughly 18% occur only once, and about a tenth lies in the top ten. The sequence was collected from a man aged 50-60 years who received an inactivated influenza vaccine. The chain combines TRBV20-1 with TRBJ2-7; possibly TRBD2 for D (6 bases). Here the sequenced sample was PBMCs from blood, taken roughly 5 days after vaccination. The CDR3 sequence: CSARGTPLGGISHEQYF. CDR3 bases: TGCAGTGCTAGAGGTACCCCCTTGGGCGGGATTTCCCACGAGCAGTACTTC.